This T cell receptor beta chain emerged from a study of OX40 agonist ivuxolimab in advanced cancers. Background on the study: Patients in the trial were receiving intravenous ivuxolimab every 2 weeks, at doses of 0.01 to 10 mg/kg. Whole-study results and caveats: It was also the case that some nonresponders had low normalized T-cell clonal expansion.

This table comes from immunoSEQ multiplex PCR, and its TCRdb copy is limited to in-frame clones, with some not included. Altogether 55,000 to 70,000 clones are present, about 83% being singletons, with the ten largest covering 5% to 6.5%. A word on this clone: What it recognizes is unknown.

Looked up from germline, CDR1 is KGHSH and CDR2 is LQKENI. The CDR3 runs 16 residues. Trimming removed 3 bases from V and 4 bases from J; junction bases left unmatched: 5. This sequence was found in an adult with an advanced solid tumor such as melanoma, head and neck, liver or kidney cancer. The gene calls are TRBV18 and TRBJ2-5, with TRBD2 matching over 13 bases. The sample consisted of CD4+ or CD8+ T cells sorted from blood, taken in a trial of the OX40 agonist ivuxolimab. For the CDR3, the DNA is TGTGCCAGCTCACCTAGGACTAGCGGGAGTACAGAGACCCAGTACTTC. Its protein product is CASSPRTSGSTETQYF. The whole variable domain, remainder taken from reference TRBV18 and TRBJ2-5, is NAGVMQNPRHLVRRRGQEARLRCSPMKGHSHVYWYRQLPEEGLKFMVYLQKENIIDESGMPKERFSAEFPKEGPSILRIQQVVRGDSAAYFCASSPRTSGSTETQYFGPGTRLLVL.